The T cell receptor beta chain described here comes from a study of T cells in Graves' hyperthyroidism and ophthalmopathy. Study overall: The initial diagnosis was the point when peripheral blood was collected, ahead of any treatment.

Whole-study results and caveats: Also found in blood were most expanded thyroid clonotypes above 0.001.

It was RNA transcripts that yielded the amplified TCR beta CDR3 regions. TCR CDR3 underwent first-round RT-PCR with the HTBI primer set. TCRdb re-called the multiplex PCR reads with MiXCR, one entry per CDR3 protein. The repertoire has about 610,000 distinct CDR3 sequences, about 15% of them found once; the top ten carry roughly 4.3%. Trimming left V 6 bases short and J 6 bases short, with 6 bases between. The CDR3 sequence is 11 residues long. Patients having uncontrolled infection, another autoimmune disease, pregnancy or lactation were not included. PBMCs were sourced from around 10 ml fresh peripheral blood. On this clonotype itself: Antigen specificity is unknown.

Sequenced: blood. This sequence originates from a woman aged 40 to 50 with Graves' ophthalmopathy. J is TRBJ1-3 and V is TRBV12-3 or TRBV12-4; D is possibly TRBD1 (5 bases). In nucleotides, the CDR3 is TGTGCCAGCAGGGGACCAAACACCATATATTTT. This translates into CASRGPNTIYF.